Sequencing of this TCR beta chain was carried out in a study of blood T cell repertoires in COVID-19. Cohorts were based on clinical histories the participants reported. Generated by immunoSEQ multiplex PCR, the TCRdb table keeps only in-frame clones and is missing some. The repertoire includes about 430,000 clones, over 75% of them detected once, and 1.4% sits in the top ten. The CDR3 spans 13 residues. Losses at the gene ends were 5 bases for V and 7 bases for J; bases not matched to a gene: 8. Germline CDR1 SEHNR, CDR2 FQNEAQ (reference sequence). The source is a woman aged 18 to 35 who had been exposed to COVID-19. The source material was PBMCs or T cells enriched from blood (not recorded which). This chain joins TRBV7-9 and TRBJ2-7, with TRBD1 matching over 7 bases. DNA of the CDR3: TGTGCCAGCAGCGTCGCCTCCAGGGGGGAGCAGTACTTC. This encodes CASSVASRGEQYF.